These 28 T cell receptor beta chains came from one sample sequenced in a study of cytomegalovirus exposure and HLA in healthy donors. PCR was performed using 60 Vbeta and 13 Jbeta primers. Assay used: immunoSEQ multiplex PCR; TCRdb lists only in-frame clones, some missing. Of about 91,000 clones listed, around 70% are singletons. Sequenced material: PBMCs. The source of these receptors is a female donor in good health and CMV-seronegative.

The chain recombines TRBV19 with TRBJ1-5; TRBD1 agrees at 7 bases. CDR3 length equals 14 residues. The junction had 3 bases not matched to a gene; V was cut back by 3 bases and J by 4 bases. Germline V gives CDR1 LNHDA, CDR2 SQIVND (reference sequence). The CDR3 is CASSIQQGNQPQHF. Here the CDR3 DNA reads TGTGCCAGTAGTATTCAACAGGGGAATCAGCCCCAGCATTTT.

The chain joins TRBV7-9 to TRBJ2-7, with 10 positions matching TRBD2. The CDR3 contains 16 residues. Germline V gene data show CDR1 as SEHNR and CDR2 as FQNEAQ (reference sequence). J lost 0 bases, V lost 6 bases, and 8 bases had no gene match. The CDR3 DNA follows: TGTGCCAGCAGTTCTACTAGCGGGGTTCTCTCCTACGAGCAGTACTTC. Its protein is CASSSTSGVLSYEQYF.

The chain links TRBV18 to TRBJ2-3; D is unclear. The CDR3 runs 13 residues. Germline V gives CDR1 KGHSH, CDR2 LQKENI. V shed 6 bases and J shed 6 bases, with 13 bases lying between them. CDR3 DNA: TGTGCCAGCTCTCCCGGCCCGCGGGATACGCAGTATTTT. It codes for CASSPGPRDTQYF. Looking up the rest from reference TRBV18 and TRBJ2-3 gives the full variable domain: NAGVMQNPRHLVRRRGQEARLRCSPMKGHSHVYWYRQLPEEGLKFMVYLQKENIIDESGMPKERFSAEFPKEGPSILRIQQVVRGDSAAYFCASSPGPRDTQYFGPGTRLTVL.

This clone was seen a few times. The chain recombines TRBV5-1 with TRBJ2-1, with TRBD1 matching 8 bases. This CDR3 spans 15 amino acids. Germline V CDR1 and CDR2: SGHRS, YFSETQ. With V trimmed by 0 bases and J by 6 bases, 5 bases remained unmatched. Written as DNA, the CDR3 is TGCGCCAGCAGCTTGGCCGGACAGGGTGGCAATGAGCAGTTCTTC. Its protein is CASSLAGQGGNEQFF.

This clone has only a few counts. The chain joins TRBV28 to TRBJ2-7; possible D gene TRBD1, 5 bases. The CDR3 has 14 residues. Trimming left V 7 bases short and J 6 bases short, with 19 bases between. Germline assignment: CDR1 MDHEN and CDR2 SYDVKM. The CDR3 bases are TGTGCCAGCATCCCTTTAGGGGCCGGGCGCGAGCAGTACTTC. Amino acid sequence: CASIPLGAGREQYF. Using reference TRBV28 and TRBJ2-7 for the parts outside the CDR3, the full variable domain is DVKVTQSSRYLVKRTGEKVFLECVQDMDHENMFWYRQDPGLGLRLIYFSYDVKMKEKGDIPEGYSVSREKKERFSLILESASTNQTSMYLCASIPLGAGREQYFGPGTRLTVT.

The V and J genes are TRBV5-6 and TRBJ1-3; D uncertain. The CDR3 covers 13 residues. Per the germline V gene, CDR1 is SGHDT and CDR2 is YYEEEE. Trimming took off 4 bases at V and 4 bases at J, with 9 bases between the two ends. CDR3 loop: CASSPPHGNTIYF. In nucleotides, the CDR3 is TGTGCCAGCAGCCCTCCACACGGAAACACCATATATTTT. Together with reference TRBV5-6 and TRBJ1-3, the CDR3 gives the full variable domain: DAGVTQSPTHLIKTRGQQVTLRCSPKSGHDTVSWYQQALGQGPQFIFQYYEEEERQRGNFPDRFSGHQFPNYSSELNVNALLLGDSALYLCASSPPHGNTIYFGEGSWLTVV.

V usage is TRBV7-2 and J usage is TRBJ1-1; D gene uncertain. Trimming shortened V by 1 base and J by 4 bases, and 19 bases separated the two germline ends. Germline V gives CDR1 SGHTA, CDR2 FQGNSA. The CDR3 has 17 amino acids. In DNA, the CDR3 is TGTGCCAGCAGCTTAGGTTATGTAGCGGGGTCGAGCACTGAAGCTTTCTTT. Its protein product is CASSLGYVAGSSTEAFF.

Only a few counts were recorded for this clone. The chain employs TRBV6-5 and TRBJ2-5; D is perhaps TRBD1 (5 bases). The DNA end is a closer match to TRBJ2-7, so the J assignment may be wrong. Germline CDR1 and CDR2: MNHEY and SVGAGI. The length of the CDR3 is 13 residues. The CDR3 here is CASKGNRAYEQYF. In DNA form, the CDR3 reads TGTGCCAGCAAGGGGAATAGGGCCTACGAGCAGTACTTC.

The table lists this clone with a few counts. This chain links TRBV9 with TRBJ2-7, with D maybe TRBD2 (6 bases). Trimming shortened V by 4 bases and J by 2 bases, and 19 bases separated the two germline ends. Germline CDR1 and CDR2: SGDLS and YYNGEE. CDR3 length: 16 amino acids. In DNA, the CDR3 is TGTGCCAGCAGCTCCAGACCCGGGACTCCTACCTACGAGCAGTACTTC. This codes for CASSSRPGTPTYEQYF.

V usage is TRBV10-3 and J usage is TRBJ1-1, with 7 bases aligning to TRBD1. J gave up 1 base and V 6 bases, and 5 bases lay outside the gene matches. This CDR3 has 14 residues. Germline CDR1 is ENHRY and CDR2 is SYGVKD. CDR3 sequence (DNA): TGTGCCATCAGCAATGACAGGGCGAACACTGAAGCTTTCTTT. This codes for CAISNDRANTEAFF.

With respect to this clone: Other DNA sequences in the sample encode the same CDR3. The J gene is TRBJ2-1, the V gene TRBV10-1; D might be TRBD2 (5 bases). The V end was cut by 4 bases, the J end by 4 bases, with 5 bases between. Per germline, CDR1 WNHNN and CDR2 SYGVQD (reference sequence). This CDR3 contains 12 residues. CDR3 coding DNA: TGCGCCAGCAGTGCGGGATACAATGAGCAGTTCTTC. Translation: CASSAGYNEQFF.

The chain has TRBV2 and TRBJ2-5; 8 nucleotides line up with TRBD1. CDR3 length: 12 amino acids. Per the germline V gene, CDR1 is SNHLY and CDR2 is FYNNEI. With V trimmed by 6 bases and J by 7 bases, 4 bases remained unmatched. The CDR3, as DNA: TGTGCCAGCAGGGGACAGGCGAGGACCCAGTACTTC. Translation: CASRGQARTQYF.

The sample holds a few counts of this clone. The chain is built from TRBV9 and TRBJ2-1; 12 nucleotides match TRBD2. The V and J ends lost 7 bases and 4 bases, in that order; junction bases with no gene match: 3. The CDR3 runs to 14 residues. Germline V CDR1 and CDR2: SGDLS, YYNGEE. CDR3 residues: CASSGLAGYNEQFF. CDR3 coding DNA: TGTGCCAGCTCCGGACTAGCGGGATACAATGAGCAGTTCTTC.

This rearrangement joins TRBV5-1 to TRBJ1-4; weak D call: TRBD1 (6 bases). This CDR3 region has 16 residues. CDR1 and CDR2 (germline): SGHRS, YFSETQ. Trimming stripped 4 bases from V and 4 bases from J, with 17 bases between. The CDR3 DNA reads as TGCGCCAGCAGCGGGGGCGGGAGCGGCTATAATGAAAAACTGTTTTTT. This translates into CASSGGGSGYNEKLFF.

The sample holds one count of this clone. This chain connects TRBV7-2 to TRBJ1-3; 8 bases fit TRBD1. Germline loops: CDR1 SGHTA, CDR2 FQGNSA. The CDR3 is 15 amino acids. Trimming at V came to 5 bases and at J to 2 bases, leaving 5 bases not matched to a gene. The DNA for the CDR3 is TGTGCCAGCAGCCCCGGGACAGGCCCTGGAAACACCATATATTTT. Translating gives CASSPGTGPGNTIYF.

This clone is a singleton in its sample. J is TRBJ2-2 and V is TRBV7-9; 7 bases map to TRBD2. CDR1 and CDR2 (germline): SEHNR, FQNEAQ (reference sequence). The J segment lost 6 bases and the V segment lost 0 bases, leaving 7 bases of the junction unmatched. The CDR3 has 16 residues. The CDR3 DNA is TGTGCCAGCAGCTTAGCGGGCGGCGGGAGACCCGGGGAGCTGTTTTTT. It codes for CASSLAGGGRPGELFF. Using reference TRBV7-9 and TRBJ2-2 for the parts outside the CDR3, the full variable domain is DTGVSQNPRHKITKRGQNVTFRCDPISEHNRLYWYRQTLGQGPEFLTYFQNEAQLEKSRLLSDRFSAERPKGSFSTLEIQRTEQGDSAMYLCASSLAGGGRPGELFFGEGSRLTVL.

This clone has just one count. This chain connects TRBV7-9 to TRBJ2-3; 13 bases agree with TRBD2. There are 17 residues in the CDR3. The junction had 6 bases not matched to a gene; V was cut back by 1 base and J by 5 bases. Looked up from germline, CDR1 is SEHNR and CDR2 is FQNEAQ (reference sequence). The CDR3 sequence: CASSLGARTSGGDTQYF. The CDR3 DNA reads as TGTGCCAGCAGCTTAGGGGCTCGGACTAGCGGGGGAGATACGCAGTATTTT. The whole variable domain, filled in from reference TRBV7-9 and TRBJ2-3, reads DTGVSQNPRHKITKRGQNVTFRCDPISEHNRLYWYRQTLGQGPEFLTYFQNEAQLEKSRLLSDRFSAERPKGSFSTLEIQRTEQGDSAMYLCASSLGARTSGGDTQYFGPGTRLTVL.

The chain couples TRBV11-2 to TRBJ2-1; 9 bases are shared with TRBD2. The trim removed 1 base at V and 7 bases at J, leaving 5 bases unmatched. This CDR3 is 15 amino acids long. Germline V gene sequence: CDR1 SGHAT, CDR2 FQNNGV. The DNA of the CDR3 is TGTGCCAGCAGCTTAGGGCGGGAGGGCCCTAATGAGCAGTTCTTC. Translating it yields CASSLGREGPNEQFF.

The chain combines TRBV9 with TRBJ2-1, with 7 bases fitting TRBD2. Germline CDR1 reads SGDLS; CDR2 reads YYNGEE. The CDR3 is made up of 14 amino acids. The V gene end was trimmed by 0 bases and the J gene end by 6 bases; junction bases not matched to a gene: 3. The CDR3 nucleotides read TGTGCCAGCAGCGTAGGGGCTAGCGGCAATGAGCAGTTCTTC. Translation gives CASSVGASGNEQFF. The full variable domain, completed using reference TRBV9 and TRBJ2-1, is DSGVTQTPKHLITATGQRVTLRCSPRSGDLSVYWYQQSLDQGLQFLIQYYNGEERAKGNILERFSAQQFPDLHSELNLSSLELGDSALYFCASSVGASGNEQFFGPGTRLTVL.

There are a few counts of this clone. Written as DNA, the CDR3 is TGTGCCAGCAGAGCGGGGGGGACAGGGGGAATCGGCAGCAATCAGCCCCAGCATTTT. This sequence encodes CASRAGGTGGIGSNQPQHF. V is TRBV2 and J is TRBJ1-5; 11 bases are shared with TRBD1. There are 19 residues in the CDR3. Germline loops: CDR1 SNHLY, CDR2 FYNNEI. V lost 6 bases, J lost 1 base, and 14 bases stayed unmatched. The full variable domain, with the rest looked up from reference TRBV2 and TRBJ1-5, is EPEVTQTPSHQVTQMGQEVILRCVPISNHLYFYWYRQILGQKVEFLVSFYNNEISEKSEIFDDQFSVERPDGSNFTLKIRSTKLEDSAMYFCASRAGGTGGIGSNQPQHFGDGTRLSIL.

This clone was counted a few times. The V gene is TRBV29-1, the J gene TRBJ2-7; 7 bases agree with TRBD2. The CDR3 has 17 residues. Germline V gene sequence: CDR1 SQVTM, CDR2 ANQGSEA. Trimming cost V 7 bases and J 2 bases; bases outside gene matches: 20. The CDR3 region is CSAFTSVMPSGTYEQYF. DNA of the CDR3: TGCAGCGCATTCACTAGCGTGATGCCTTCCGGTACCTACGAGCAGTACTTC.

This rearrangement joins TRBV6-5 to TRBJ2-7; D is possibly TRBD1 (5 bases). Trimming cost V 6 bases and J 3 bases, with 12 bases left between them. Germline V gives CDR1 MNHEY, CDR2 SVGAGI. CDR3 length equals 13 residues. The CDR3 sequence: CASRRTRYYEQYF. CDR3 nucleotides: TGTGCCAGCAGGCGGACACGTTACTACGAGCAGTACTTC.

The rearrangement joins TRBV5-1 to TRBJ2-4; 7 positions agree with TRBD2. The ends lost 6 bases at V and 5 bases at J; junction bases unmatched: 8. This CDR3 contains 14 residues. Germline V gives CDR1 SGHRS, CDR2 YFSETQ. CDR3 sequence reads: CASKGGVFENIQYF. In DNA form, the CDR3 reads TGCGCCAGCAAGGGAGGGGTATTCGAAAACATTCAGTACTTC.

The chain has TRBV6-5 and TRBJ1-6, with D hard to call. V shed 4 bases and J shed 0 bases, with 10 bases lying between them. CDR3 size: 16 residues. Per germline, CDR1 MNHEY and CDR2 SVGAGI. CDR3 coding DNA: TGTGCCAGCAGTTTCCTCCCGAGCTCCTATAATTCACCCCTCCACTTT. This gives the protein CASSFLPSSYNSPLHF.

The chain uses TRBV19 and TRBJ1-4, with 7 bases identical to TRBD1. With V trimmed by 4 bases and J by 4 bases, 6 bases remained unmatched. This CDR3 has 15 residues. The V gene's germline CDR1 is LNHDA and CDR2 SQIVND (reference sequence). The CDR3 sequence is CASSNAGTVNEKLFF. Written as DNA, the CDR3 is TGTGCCAGTAGTAACGCGGGGACAGTTAATGAAAAACTGTTTTTT.

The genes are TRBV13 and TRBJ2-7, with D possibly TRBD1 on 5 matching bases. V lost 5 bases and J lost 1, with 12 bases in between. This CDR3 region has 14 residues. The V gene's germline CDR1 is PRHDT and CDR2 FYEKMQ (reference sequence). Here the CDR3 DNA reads TGTGCCAGCAGCGGCCAGGGATCTTCCTACGAGCAGTACTTC. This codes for CASSGQGSSYEQYF.

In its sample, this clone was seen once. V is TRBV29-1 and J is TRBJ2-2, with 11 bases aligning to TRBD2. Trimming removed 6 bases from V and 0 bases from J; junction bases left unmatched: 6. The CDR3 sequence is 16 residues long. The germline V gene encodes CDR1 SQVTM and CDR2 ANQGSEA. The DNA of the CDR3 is TGCAGCGTCGAGGTAGCGGGAGGGCCGAACACCGGGGAGCTGTTTTTT. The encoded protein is CSVEVAGGPNTGELFF.

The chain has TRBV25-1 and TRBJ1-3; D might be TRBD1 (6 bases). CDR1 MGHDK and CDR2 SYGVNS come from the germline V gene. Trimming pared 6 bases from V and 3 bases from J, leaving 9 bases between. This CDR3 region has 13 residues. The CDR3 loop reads CASSRDNGNTIYF. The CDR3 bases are TGTGCCAGCAGCAGGGACAATGGAAACACCATATATTTT.